The rows below give T cell receptor beta chains drawn from one sample of a study of regulatory T cells in long-lasting Graves disease. From the multiplex PCR reads, TCRdb called clonotypes with MiXCR, one entry per CDR3 protein. The sample holds approximately 440,000 distinct CDR3 sequences, 23% seen once. Specimen: peripheral blood mononuclear cells (PBMCs), collected when the disease was refractory, from a patient treated with antithyroid drugs. These receptors were collected from a female donor with Graves disease. Both conserved end residues are part of each CDR3. The D gene is left open where the match is weak. Rows may omit the clone size; those that give it use once, few, many or a size class.

V gene	J gene	D gene	clone size	CDR3 DNA	CDR3 protein
TRBV6-1	TRBJ1-5	-	-	TGTGCCAGCAGAACCGATTACGGGTCTGAGGATCAGCCCCAGCATTTT	CASRTDYGSEDQPQHF
TRBV5-1	TRBJ1-2	TRBD1	few	TGCGCCAGCAGCGGGGGACAGGGGGCCGTTGTGGGCTACACCTTC	CASSGGQGAVVGYTF
TRBV7-2	TRBJ2-7	-	many	TGTGCCAGCAGCTTAGAAATAGGGGGCTACGAGCAGTACTTC	CASSLEIGGYEQYF
TRBV5-1	TRBJ2-7	TRBD2	-	TGCGCCAGCAGCATCAGCGGGAGGGCCGTCGAAGACGAGCAGTACTTC	CASSISGRAVEDEQYF
TRBV11-2	TRBJ2-7	TRBD2	many	TGTGCCAGCAGCCCCGGGACTAGCGGGTGGTGGAACTACGAGCAGTACTTC	CASSPGTSGWWNYEQYF
TRBV2	TRBJ1-6	-	few	TGTGCCAGCAGGACCGCCGGGACCGACAATTCACCCCTCCACTTT	CASRTAGTDNSPLHF
TRBV7-9	TRBJ1-2	-	-	TGTGCCAGCAGCTTCAACAGGGATGGCTACACCTTC	CASSFNRDGYTF
TRBV5-1	TRBJ2-7	TRBD2	-	TGCGCCAGCAGCTTGAATTCAGCGGGAGGGGTGGGGGAGCAGTACTTC	CASSLNSAGGVGEQYF
TRBV3-1	TRBJ1-1	-	many	TGTGCCAGCAGCCCAGGACCAATGAACACTGAAGCTTTCTTT	CASSPGPMNTEAFF
TRBV20-1	TRBJ2-4	TRBD1	-	TGCAGTGCTAGAGATACAAAGACAGGGGGAAACATTCAGTACTTC	CSARDTKTGGNIQYF
TRBV18	TRBJ2-5	-	-	TGTGCCAGCTCACCACCAGTCTCCGACAGCCCGGGGGAGACCCAGTACTTC	CASSPPVSDSPGETQYF
TRBV29-1	TRBJ2-7	-	-	TGCAGCGTTGGGGCAGTTAGCCGGTCCTACGAGCAGTACTTC	CSVGAVSRSYEQYF
TRBV7-2	TRBJ2-7	-	many	TGTGCCAGCAGCTTAAGGTCAGGCGGATTCTACGAGCAGTACTTC	CASSLRSGGFYEQYF
TRBV5-1	TRBJ2-2	-	-	TGCGCCAGCAGTCTGAGGGAGATCACCGGGGAGCTGTTTTTT	CASSLREITGELFF
TRBV2	TRBJ2-1	TRBD1	many	TGTGCCAGCACTCGAGACAGGGGGCACTACAATGAGCAGTTCTTC	CASTRDRGHYNEQFF
TRBV19	TRBJ1-2	TRBD1	few	TGTGCCAGTAGCCTGACAGGGGTCGGCGGCTACACCTTC	CASSLTGVGGYTF
TRBV28	TRBJ1-5	-	-	TGTGCCAGCAGTTTAGAGCAGAATCAGCCCCAGCATTTT	CASSLEQNQPQHF
TRBV30	TRBJ2-7	-	few	TGTGCCTCTACGGGCAGCGGGCCCTACGAGCAGTACTTC	CASTGSGPYEQYF